This T cell receptor beta chain stems from a study of T cells after yellow fever vaccination (dated by TCRdb to the late 2010s). For context, the study as a whole: Libraries from fractions with low cell numbers were prepared with the SMART-Seq v4 Ultra Low Input RNA kit. To track T-cell clones before and after primary and booster YFV17D yellow fever vaccination, bulk TCR alpha and beta repertoires were sequenced longitudinally. Two healthy male donors, one aged 18 to 30 and one aged 30 to 40 years, were included in the cohort. Bulk PBMC replicates and cell subsets were isolated from blood drawn at multiple timepoints before and after both primary and secondary immunization.

The treatment or condition tag for this specimen amounts to: live attenuated yellow fever vaccine strain. At each blood-draw timepoint, two biological replicates of bulk PBMCs were obtained. PBMCs were isolated from peripheral blood using a standard Ficoll-Paque protocol. TriZol was used to extract RNA from bulk PBMCs, from CD4 and CD8 fractions, and from dextramer-positive and dextramer-negative fractions. Synthesis of TCR cDNA relied on 5'RACE template switching, a step that introduced a universal primer site along with unique molecular identifiers. Priming of cDNA synthesis was performed from both the TCR alpha and TCR beta constant segments. Two PCR steps were used to amplify libraries, with sample barcodes and sequencing adapters being added in the second step. Sequencing of libraries was done on Illumina HiSeq 2500 (2x100 bp) or NovaSeq (2x150 bp). The paper's data handling went like this. Reads were demultiplexed and collapsed into UMI consensus sequences with MIGEC, and V(D)J alignment was performed with MiXCR. Vaccine-responding clonotypes were defined with edgeR using replicate PBMC samples, requiring FDR below 0.01 and a log2 fold change above 5 up to day 15. CD4 or CD8 identity was assigned to each bulk clonotype according to whether the clonotype was present at higher abundance in the sequenced CD4 repertoire or the sequenced CD8 repertoire. TCRdb took the public reads, trimmed them with fastp at Q25, ran MiXCR for clone calling and kept in-frame beta chains. Under each unique CDR3 protein, matching rows form one entry showing the most common genes and DNA. None of the V and J calls come from the authors' own analysis; TCRdb made them. The sample table shows about 500,000 distinct CDR3 sequences, and roughly a sixth are seen once. About 18% of the sample belongs to the ten largest clones.

The research as a whole found: Because only a couple of donors were included in the study, the extent to which the findings can be generalized is limited. Most clones expanded after primary vaccination were re-detected after the booster (about 96% of CD4 and 88% of CD8), suggesting broad memory maintenance. A small fraction of clonotypes appeared in both the CD4 and CD8 compartments, likely as a result of convergent recombination. Compared with the primary T-cell response, the secondary T-cell response was faster but weaker, reaching its peak on day 5 rather than on day 15. Computational filtering was required because FACS-sorted repertoires could contain abundant contaminating clonotypes from the bulk population.

As for this clonotype: The clone's antigen remains unknown. No qualities accompany the bases; no much larger clone lies one base away.

V was cut back by 7 bases and J by 5 bases, leaving a gap of 16 bases between them. The CDR3 numbers 14 residues from cysteine through phenylalanine. The CDR3 DNA has 42 bases and is translated from base 1. CDR1 SGHVS and CDR2 FQNEAQ were looked up in the germline V gene. The receptor was isolated from a man in his late teens or twenties who received the YFV17D yellow fever vaccine. The material was PBMCs, obtained 5 days after the first yellow fever vaccination. The V and J segments used are TRBV7-8 and TRBJ2-3; a tentative D call is TRBD2 (6 bases match). The nucleotides are TGTGCCAGCACCAATCGTGGGGGGATAGATACGCAGTATTTT. It translates to CASTNRGGIDTQYF.